The clone carrying this T cell receptor beta chain was recorded at least ten times. This CDR3 is 14 amino acids long. Trimming cost V 9 bases and J 6 bases; bases outside gene matches: 10. Germline CDR1 is ENHRY and CDR2 is SYGVKD. One entry per CDR3 protein results from TCRdb running MiXCR on the 5' RACE reads. The data contain roughly 540,000 distinct CDR3 sequences, 20% to 25% of them singletons. The source of the sample is a study of identical twins. In addition, the sample was reused for a study of T cells expressing NK-cell markers.

Sequenced sample: CD4+ T cells sorted from blood. The chain employs TRBV10-3 and TRBJ2-1; 8 bases agree with TRBD2. This sequence originates from a woman between 18 and 29 years old in good health. This CDR3 is CAITPAGESNEQFF. CDR3 nucleotide sequence: TGTGCCATTACGCCAGCGGGAGAATCCAATGAGCAGTTCTTC.